Each of the 26 T cell receptor beta chains below was sequenced from the same sample in a study of post-analysis software for immune sequencing data. Included in the TCR beta cDNA libraries were unique molecular identifiers. TCRdb redid the calling of the PCR reads with MiXCR, one entry per CDR3 protein. The repertoire holds some 450,000 distinct CDR3 sequences, with under 55% as singletons. These receptors are not linked to any known antigen. Whole-study findings and limits: Roughly 5 TRBV segments, TRBV5-6, TRBV5-1 and TRBV20-1 among them, were found more frequent in patients than controls.

The sequenced sample was blood. These receptors all stem from a girl between 5 and 17 years old with multiple sclerosis.

This clonotype was observed once. The chain has TRBV10-3 and TRBJ2-5, with TRBD2 matching over 12 bases. After removal of 6 bases from V and 11 bases from J, the junction contained 13 bases not matched to a gene. The CDR3 contains 15 residues. CDR1 and CDR2 (germline): ENHRY, SYGVKD. The CDR3: CAISLLAGGLGEQYF. Here the CDR3 DNA reads TGTGCCATCAGCCTACTAGCGGGAGGCCTAGGGGAGCAGTACTTC.

The V gene is TRBV3-1, the J gene TRBJ2-1; 9 bases align to TRBD2. V lost 0 bases and J lost 7; bases outside the gene matches: 4. This CDR3 contains 15 residues. Germline V gives CDR1 LGHDT, CDR2 YNNKEL (reference sequence). For the CDR3, the DNA is TGTGCCAGCAGCCAAGATTCGAGCGGGGGGAATGAGCAGTTCTTC. Translation: CASSQDSSGGNEQFF.

V and J are TRBV20-1 and TRBJ2-1, with TRBD1 matching 7 bases. This CDR3 has 12 amino acids. Germline assignment: CDR1 DFQATT and CDR2 SNEGSKA (reference sequence). CDR3 nucleotides: TGCAGATCGGGACAGCCCTACAATGAGCAGTTCTTC. Translation: CRSGQPYNEQFF.

This chain connects TRBV2 to TRBJ2-5; D is ambiguous. V lost 4 bases, J lost 0 bases, and 9 bases lay in between. The CDR3 length is 14 residues. Per the germline V gene, CDR1 is SNHLY and CDR2 is FYNNEI. The CDR3, as DNA: TGTGCCAGCAGTGCCCACCCGGACCAAGAGACCCAGTACTTC. Translation gives CASSAHPDQETQYF.

The chain combines TRBV7-9 with TRBJ2-1; weak D call: TRBD2 (5 bases). The CDR3 totals 13 residues. V lost 5 bases, J lost 7 bases, and 12 bases lay in between. Germline CDR1 SEHNR, CDR2 FQNEAQ (reference sequence). The CDR3 protein is CASSPPTGNEQFF. Here the CDR3 DNA reads TGTGCCAGCAGCCCCCCTACGGGGAATGAGCAGTTCTTC. Full variable domain (outside the CDR3, taken from reference TRBV7-9 and TRBJ2-1): DTGVSQNPRHKITKRGQNVTFRCDPISEHNRLYWYRQTLGQGPEFLTYFQNEAQLEKSRLLSDRFSAERPKGSFSTLEIQRTEQGDSAMYLCASSPPTGNEQFFGPGTRLTVL.

This clonotype was observed a handful of times. V gene TRBV20-1 combines with J gene TRBJ2-3; the D is unclear. With 2 bases removed from V and 7 bases from J, the gap between germline ends came to 10 bases. The CDR3 loop spans 12 amino acids. CDR1 DFQATT and CDR2 SNEGSKA come from the germline V gene (reference sequence). CDR3 protein: CSARSGPNTQYF. In nucleotides, the CDR3 is TGCAGTGCTAGATCCGGTCCCAATACGCAGTATTTT.

The V call is TRBV24-1, the J call TRBJ1-5; D not resolved. Germline V CDR1 and CDR2: KGHDR, SFDVKD. The CDR3 extends over 12 amino acids. Trimming shortened V by 6 bases and J by 3 bases, and 5 bases separated the two germline ends. DNA of the CDR3: TGTGCCACCAGTCTCCCCAATCAGCCCCAGCATTTT. This codes for CATSLPNQPQHF.

CDR3 nucleotide sequence: TGCAGTGCCAGGGGCTCCCTCTCGTACCAAGAGACCCAGTACTTC. Its protein is CSARGSLSYQETQYF. The chain combines TRBV20-1 with TRBJ2-5; tentatively, D is TRBD1 (6 bases). Germline assignment: CDR1 DFQATT and CDR2 SNEGSKA (reference sequence). This CDR3 has 15 residues. V shed 6 bases and J shed 0 bases, with 17 bases lying between them.

In regard to this clonotype: Germline and junction disagree at one end, which may indicate a read error. J is TRBJ2-1 and V is TRBV7-9, with D tentatively TRBD2 (6 bases). The germline gives CDR1 SEHNR, CDR2 FQNEAQ (reference sequence). CDR3 length: 13 amino acids. CDR3 DNA: TGTGCCGGCAGGAACCCCCGGGACTTCGGGCAGTTCTTC. It is translated as CAGRNPRDFGQFF. Full variable domain (outside the CDR3, taken from reference TRBV7-9 and TRBJ2-1): DTGVSQNPRHKITKRGQNVTFRCDPISEHNRLYWYRQTLGQGPEFLTYFQNEAQLEKSRLLSDRFSAERPKGSFSTLEIQRTEQGDSAMYLCAGRNPRDFGQFFGPGTRLTVL.

This clonotype has ten or more counts. This chain links TRBV12-3 or TRBV12-4 with TRBJ1-5; D unresolved. This CDR3 region has 14 residues. Trimming left V 2 bases short and J 6 bases short, with 11 bases between. CDR3 loop: CASSLMGTAQPQHF. As DNA, the CDR3 is TGTGCCAGCAGTTTAATGGGTACCGCTCAGCCCCAGCATTTT.

The chain employs TRBV10-3 and TRBJ2-1; no reliable D call. The V and J ends lost 8 bases and 10 bases respectively, with 12 bases between them. The CDR3 runs 11 residues. In germline, CDR1 is ENHRY, CDR2 SYGVKD. Written as DNA, the CDR3 is TGTGCCATCGCGTCGGACGGGGAGCAGTTCTTC. It encodes CAIASDGEQFF.

This clonotype was counted only a few times. This chain connects TRBV20-1 to TRBJ2-7; D possibly corresponds to TRBD2 (5 bases). The germline V and J ends were trimmed by 1 base and 5 bases, with 15 bases remaining between them. Per the germline V gene, CDR1 is DFQATT and CDR2 is SNEGSKA (reference sequence). The CDR3 sequence is 14 residues long. The CDR3 reads CSARVPGRTDEQYF. The CDR3, as DNA: TGCAGTGCTAGAGTCCCGGGGAGAACTGACGAGCAGTACTTC.

V is TRBV29-1 and J is TRBJ2-1; the match to TRBD2 covers 12 bases. The CDR3 has 14 amino acids. J lost 4 bases, V lost 6 bases, and 4 bases had no gene match. CDR1 is SQVTM and CDR2 is ANQGSEA in the germline V gene. The CDR3 here is CSVRTSGEYNEQFF. The CDR3 nucleotides read TGCAGCGTCCGGACTAGCGGGGAATACAATGAGCAGTTCTTC.

The J gene is TRBJ2-3, the V gene TRBV6-5; no reliable D call. This CDR3 spans 12 amino acids. The V gene's germline CDR1 is MNHEY and CDR2 SVGAGI. The V gene lost 8 bases and the J gene lost 4 bases, with 10 bases spanning the gap. DNA of the CDR3: TGTGCCAGCGCGAGGAAACCAGATACGCAGTATTTT. As protein: CASARKPDTQYF.

The CDR3 nucleotides read TGTGCCAGCCTCACACGGGGACTACCTCCTTGGAGCAAAAACATTCAGTACTTC. Its translation is CASLTRGLPPWSKNIQYF. V gene TRBV21-1 combines with J gene TRBJ2-7; TRBD2 reflects the table's D call only, with no check against the DNA. The J call may be incorrect, as the DNA end agrees better with TRBJ2-4. TRBV21-1 is reported as a pseudogene. This CDR3 spans 18 amino acids.

The V and J genes are TRBV5-1 and TRBJ2-1, with 9 bases identical to TRBD1. The V segment lost 4 bases and the J segment 9 bases; nucleotides outside the gene matches: 11. Germline-derived CDR1 and CDR2 are SGHRS and YFSETQ. CDR3 length: 15 amino acids. The CDR3: CASSPGDRDCLEQFF. Written as DNA, the CDR3 is TGCGCCAGCAGCCCCGGGGACAGGGATTGTCTTGAGCAGTTCTTC.

This clonotype was seen a single time. The chain couples TRBV29-1 to TRBJ2-3; unclear D gene. Germline V gene data show CDR1 as SQVTM and CDR2 as ANQGSEA. This CDR3 spans 11 amino acids. V shed 7 bases and J shed 4 bases, with 9 bases lying between them. The CDR3 reads CSAKGPDTQYF. The CDR3 DNA reads TGCAGCGCAAAAGGGCCAGATACGCAGTATTTT.

The chain joins TRBV28 to TRBJ1-2, with D maybe TRBD1 (6 bases). The germline CDR1 and CDR2 sequences are MDHEN and SYDVKM. Trimming cost V 1 base and J 1 base, with 28 bases left between them. CDR3 size: 21 residues. The CDR3 spells CASSLLGPVGQGARLNYGYTF. The CDR3 DNA sequence: TGTGCCAGCAGTTTATTAGGACCCGTGGGACAAGGGGCCCGGCTTAACTATGGCTACACCTTC.

The rearrangement uses TRBV6-1 and TRBJ2-7; 7 bases align to TRBD2. This CDR3 is 16 amino acids long. Germline V lookup: CDR1 MNHNS, CDR2 SASEGT. The ends lost 7 bases at V and 0 bases at J; junction bases unmatched: 12. The CDR3 reads CASTRRSLADSYEQYF. In DNA form, the CDR3 reads TGTGCCAGCACCAGAAGATCGCTAGCGGACTCCTACGAGCAGTACTTC.

In its sample, this clonotype was seen once. This CDR3 reads CASSQLQRRSQENTEAFF. In DNA, the CDR3 is TGCGCCAGCAGCCAGCTTCAAAGGAGATCGCAGGAAAACACTGAAGCTTTCTTT. The chain is built from TRBV4-1 and TRBJ1-1; D unresolved. The V gene's germline CDR1 is MGHRA and CDR2 YSYEKL. The CDR3 runs 18 residues. V was shortened by 3 bases and J by 2 bases, with 22 bases between the two germline ends.

This clonotype has a handful of counts. The chain couples TRBV30 to TRBJ2-7; no clear D. With 0 bases removed from V and 3 bases from J, the gap between germline ends came to 6 bases. Per the germline V gene, CDR1 is GTSNPN and CDR2 is SVGIG (reference sequence). CDR3 size: 12 residues. CDR3 nucleotides: TGTGCCTGGAGTGTGCAGTACTACGAGCAGTACTTC. It is translated as CAWSVQYYEQYF.

This clonotype was counted between two and nine times. CDR3 coding DNA: TGCGCCAGCAGCTTAGAGGGACAGCTCCAAGAGACCCAGTACTTC. Amino acids: CASSLEGQLQETQYF. The chain joins TRBV5-1 to TRBJ2-5, with 7 bases that match TRBD1. V shed 2 bases, J shed 1 base, and the junction held 5 bases outside the gene matches. The CDR3 consists of 15 residues. The germline V gene has CDR1 SGHRS and CDR2 YFSETQ.

This chain links TRBV20-1 with TRBJ2-7, with D possibly TRBD1 on 6 matching bases. The ends were cut back, 5 bases at V and 4 bases at J, with 9 bases in the middle. CDR1 and CDR2 from the germline V gene are DFQATT and SNEGSKA (reference sequence). This CDR3 is 11 amino acids long. CDR3 loop: CSAVDRYEQYF. The CDR3 DNA follows: TGCAGTGCTGTAGACAGGTACGAGCAGTACTTC.

In this sample, this clonotype turned up a few times. V usage is TRBV28 and J usage is TRBJ2-7, with 7 nucleotides matching TRBD2. Unmatched junction bases numbered 9, after V lost 7 bases and J lost 3 bases. There are 14 residues in the CDR3. Germline V gene lookup returns CDR1 MDHEN and CDR2 SYDVKM. The CDR3 DNA follows: TGTGCCAGCATCCAGGGCGGGAGCGACTACGAGCAGTACTTC. Protein sequence: CASIQGGSDYEQYF.

V gene TRBV29-1 combines with J gene TRBJ2-7; D call uncertain. This CDR3 comprises 13 residues. Germline CDR1 is SQVTM and CDR2 is ANQGSEA. Trimming removed 1 base from V and 5 bases from J, with 12 bases in between. The CDR3 sequence is CSVEGTPGNEQYF. CDR3 bases: TGCAGCGTTGAAGGGACCCCGGGCAACGAGCAGTACTTC.

CDR3 amino acids: CSAPGMGRVYEQYF. CDR3 DNA sequence: TGCAGTGCCCCGGGGATGGGACGGGTCTACGAGCAGTACTTC. This rearrangement joins TRBV20-1 to TRBJ2-5; the D gene could be TRBD1 or TRBD2 (5 bases each). The J call may be mistaken, given a closer DNA end match to TRBJ2-7. Germline values: CDR1 DFQATT, CDR2 SNEGSKA (reference sequence). This CDR3 region has 14 residues.